This T cell receptor (beta chain) was captured in a study of beta chain features in type 1 diabetes. Study-level points and caveats: Among type 1 diabetes patients, VDJ junctions had fewer insertions and more deletions. Moderately but significantly shorter TCRB CDR3s were found in Type 1 diabetes patients in all four CD4+ subsets. Whether HLA type influences TCRB rearrangement remained unresolved here. Shorter templates might be favored by PCR, equally in patients and controls.

The authors took one heparinised blood draw, averaging about 116 mL, from each donor. To note about this clone: The antigen is undetermined.

Trimming cost V 3 bases and J 0 bases; bases outside gene matches: 3. The CDR3 has 17 residues. Germline loops: CDR1 LNHDA, CDR2 SQIVND (reference sequence). All of the isolated RNA was reverse transcribed, so expressed TCRB transcripts were sequenced. Some clones are missing from TCRdb's copy, which holds only in-frame ones; the method was immunoSEQ multiplex PCR. This table has about 280,000 clones, approximately 16% appearing once. The sequenced material came from naive CD4+ T cells from blood. This TCR was recovered from a man aged 18 to 35 with type 1 diabetes. V is TRBV19 and J is TRBJ2-6, with 9 bases identical to TRBD2. The CDR3 DNA sequence: TGTGCCAGTAGTATTCGAGCGGGGGGCTCTGGGGCCAACGTCCTGACTTTC. Amino acid sequence: CASSIRAGGSGANVLTF.